Listed here are 31 T cell receptor beta chains from one sample, sequenced in a study of shared clonotypes between healthy human individuals. Using immunoSEQ multiplex PCR, the repertoire was profiled, and TCRdb retains in-frame clones only, with some absent. In the table there are roughly 95,000 clones, more than 45% of which are singletons. Sequencing was performed on PBMCs. The source of these receptors is a woman between 40 and 55 years old in good health. Some clones in this sample may be carry-over from other donors' samples.

This clone was seen ten or more times. The chain recombines TRBV4-2 with TRBJ2-1; 9 bases are a match to TRBD2. Germline V lookup: CDR1 LGHNA, CDR2 YNFKEQ. With 2 bases clipped from V and 14 bases from J, the junction kept 16 bases outside the gene matches. This CDR3 spans 16 amino acids. CDR3 nucleotide sequence: TGTGCCAGCAGCCAACCTGGTGTGGGGAGCGGGAGGACCAAGTTCTTC. Protein: CASSQPGVGSGRTKFF.

This clone was recorded a few times. The chain combines TRBV15 with TRBJ2-7, with D possibly being TRBD1 (5 bases). Germline V gives CDR1 LNHNV, CDR2 YYDKDF (reference sequence). The CDR3 has 14 amino acids. The germline V and J ends were trimmed by 5 bases and 0 bases, with 11 bases remaining between them. The CDR3 nucleotides read TGTGCCACCAGCTCGACAGATGGCTCCTACGAGCAGTACTTC. It codes for CATSSTDGSYEQYF.

The chain combines TRBV5-4 with TRBJ1-2, with D hard to call. The germline gives CDR1 SGHNT, CDR2 YYREEE (reference sequence). Trimming cost V 4 bases and J 8 bases, with 21 bases left between them. The CDR3 is 15 residues long. The CDR3 protein is CASSDGPIGGGGYTF. Here the CDR3 DNA reads TGTGCCAGCAGCGACGGGCCGATTGGTGGTGGGGGCTACACCTTC.

This sequence joins TRBV7-9 and TRBJ2-7; 8 bases line up with TRBD2. This CDR3 has 14 amino acids. The germline CDR1 and CDR2 sequences are SEHNR and FQNEAQ (reference sequence). Trimming cost V 1 base and J 2 bases; bases outside gene matches: 1. CDR3 in amino acids: CASSLGRGAYEQYF. In nucleotides, the CDR3 is TGTGCCAGCAGCTTAGGGCGGGGGGCCTACGAGCAGTACTTC. Drawing the rest from reference TRBV7-9 and TRBJ2-7, the complete variable domain is DTGVSQNPRHKITKRGQNVTFRCDPISEHNRLYWYRQTLGQGPEFLTYFQNEAQLEKSRLLSDRFSAERPKGSFSTLEIQRTEQGDSAMYLCASSLGRGAYEQYFGPGTRLTVT.

Of note for this clone: This likely traces to a read error, being one base from a far larger clone. The sample carries other DNA sequences with the same CDR3. This chain connects TRBV30 to TRBJ1-1; D gene unclear. Looked up from germline, CDR1 is GTSNPN and CDR2 is SVGIG (reference sequence). This CDR3 is 13 amino acids long. The CDR3 loop reads CASRHPQNTEAFF. CDR3 nucleotides: TGTGCCTCAAGACACCCCCAGAACACCGAAGCTTTCTTT.

This clone was observed a handful of times. This chain connects TRBV5-6 to TRBJ2-1, with TRBD2 matching over 7 bases. From germline, CDR1 is SGHDT and CDR2 YYEEEE. There are 16 residues in the CDR3. The ends lost 4 bases at V and 4 bases at J; junction bases unmatched: 11. CDR3 coding DNA: TGTGCCAGCAGCCCGACGTGGAGCGGGGCTTACAATGAGCAGTTCTTC. This sequence encodes CASSPTWSGAYNEQFF.

The chain is built from TRBV7-9 and TRBJ2-6; D ambiguous. CDR1 is SEHNR and CDR2 is FQNEAQ in the germline V gene (reference sequence). This CDR3 contains 12 residues. V lost 10 bases and J lost 0, with 4 bases in between. The CDR3 reads CATISGANVLTF. The CDR3 nucleotides are TGTGCCACCATCTCTGGGGCCAACGTCCTGACTTTC.

Ten or more counts support this clone. The V gene is TRBV18, the J gene TRBJ1-2; 9 bases align to TRBD1. With 3 bases clipped from V and 8 bases from J, the junction kept 4 bases outside the gene matches. CDR3 length: 13 residues. The germline CDR1 and CDR2 sequences are KGHSH and LQKENI. CDR3 in DNA: TGTGCCAGCTCACCGGGACAGGGTAAAGGCTACACCTTC. Translation: CASSPGQGKGYTF.

Worth noting for this clone: A far larger clone lies a single base away; this is likely a read error. This sample also contains other DNA sequences that code for the same CDR3. This rearrangement joins TRBV29-1 to TRBJ2-4, with D unresolved. CDR1 and CDR2 (germline): SQVTM, ANQGSEA. The CDR3 spans 12 residues. CDR3 loop: CSVGGSSNIQYF. DNA for the CDR3: TGCAGCGTTGGAGGCAGTTCAAACATTCAGTACTTT.

This rearrangement joins TRBV19 to TRBJ2-2, with 10 bases identical to TRBD1. The CDR3 has 16 amino acids. After removal of 6 bases from V and 2 bases from J, the junction contained 6 bases not matched to a gene. Germline V gene sequence: CDR1 LNHDA, CDR2 SQIVND (reference sequence). CDR3 amino acids: CASSTDRGRNTGELFF. For the CDR3, the DNA is TGTGCCAGTAGCACAGACAGGGGGCGAAACACCGGGGAGCTGTTTTTT.

This chain uses TRBV27 with TRBJ2-3; D uncertain. CDR3 length: 9 amino acids. V was cut by 10 bases and J by 6 bases, with 5 bases left in between. Germline V gives CDR1 MNHEY, CDR2 SMNVEV (reference sequence). The CDR3 spells CATIDTQYF. The CDR3 nucleotides are TGTGCCACAATTGATACGCAGTATTTT.

The V call is TRBV27, the J call TRBJ2-7, with 8 positions matching TRBD1. Germline V gene sequence: CDR1 MNHEY, CDR2 SMNVEV (reference sequence). The CDR3 covers 16 residues. Trimming took 6 bases from V and 2 from J; bases not matched to a gene: 12. The CDR3 loop is CASRALLRGLPYEQYF. In nucleotides, the CDR3 is TGTGCCAGCAGGGCCCTCCTCAGGGGGCTCCCCTACGAGCAGTACTTC.

This clone showed up many times. Within the sample, other DNA sequences also encode this same CDR3. This sequence joins TRBV2 and TRBJ2-2, with 8 bases identical to TRBD2. Germline assignment: CDR1 SNHLY and CDR2 FYNNEI. The CDR3 consists of 15 residues. The J segment lost 4 bases and the V segment lost 4 bases, leaving 5 bases of the junction unmatched. The DNA for the CDR3 is TGTGCCAGCAGTGTAGCGGGGCGTGGCACCGGGGAGCTGTTTTTT. Translating it yields CASSVAGRGTGELFF.

V usage is TRBV2 and J usage is TRBJ2-1, with D unresolved. Germline-derived CDR1 and CDR2 are SNHLY and FYNNEI. The CDR3 spans 11 residues. Trimming took off 2 bases at V and 10 bases at J, with 6 bases between the two ends. The chain's CDR3 is CASSELEEQFF. As DNA, the CDR3 is TGTGCCAGCAGTGAACTGGAGGAGCAGTTCTTC.

This clone was recorded a few times. The V gene is TRBV27, the J gene TRBJ2-5; TRBD2 might be the D (5 bases). Between the trimmed V and J ends, which lost 5 bases and 5 bases, there was a span of 6 bases. The CDR3 spans 11 residues. In germline, CDR1 is MNHEY, CDR2 SMNVEV (reference sequence). CDR3 in amino acids: CASSRGETQYF. For the CDR3, the DNA is TGTGCCAGCAGTCGCGGGGAGACCCAGTACTTC.

This clone was observed a few times. The chain couples TRBV6-4 to TRBJ2-3, with D possibly TRBD2 on 6 matching bases. Per the germline V gene, CDR1 is MRHNA and CDR2 is SNTAGT. The CDR3 runs 15 residues. Trimming removed 3 bases at V and 2 bases at J, with 12 bases between. The CDR3 DNA reads TGTGCCAGCAGTGAGGGGACTGGGAACACAGATACGCAGTATTTT. It yields the protein CASSEGTGNTDTQYF.

The chain is built from TRBV15 and TRBJ2-5; D not resolved. V was shortened by 3 bases and J by 10 bases, with 15 bases between the two germline ends. Per germline, CDR1 LNHNV and CDR2 YYDKDF (reference sequence). This CDR3 has 13 amino acids. CDR3 DNA: TGTGCCACCAGCAGTAGGCTAGACGGTCTCCAGTACTTC. Amino acid sequence: CATSSRLDGLQYF.

This clone was detected many times. The chain links TRBV2 to TRBJ2-3, with unresolved D. The CDR3 covers 12 residues. Trimming stripped 3 bases from V and 3 bases from J, with 4 bases between. CDR1 is SNHLY, CDR2 FYNNEI, per germline. CDR3 DNA: TGTGCCAGCAGTGAGGGGACAGATACGCAGTATTTT. Amino acid sequence: CASSEGTDTQYF. Drawing the rest from reference TRBV2 and TRBJ2-3, the complete variable domain is EPEVTQTPSHQVTQMGQEVILRCVPISNHLYFYWYRQILGQKVEFLVSFYNNEISEKSEIFDDQFSVERPDGSNFTLKIRSTKLEDSAMYFCASSEGTDTQYFGPGTRLTVL.

This clone was seen more than once but under ten times. Additional DNA sequences in this sample encode the identical CDR3. This chain connects TRBV29-1 to TRBJ1-1; D is unclear. The CDR3 totals 13 residues. Between the trimmed V and J ends, which lost 5 bases and 0 bases, there was a span of 10 bases. Germline CDR1 and CDR2: SQVTM and ANQGSEA. CDR3 amino acids: CSVLGYLNTEAFF. The CDR3, as DNA: TGCAGCGTTCTTGGTTACTTGAACACTGAAGCTTTCTTT.

This clone has only one observation. The rearrangement joins TRBV29-1 to TRBJ2-5; D remains ambiguous. The J call is in doubt because the DNA end fits TRBJ2-7 better. CDR3 size: 14 residues. Looked up from germline, CDR1 is SQVTM and CDR2 is ANQGSEA. This chain's CDR3 is CSVGGGGLFYEQYF. CDR3 DNA sequence: TGCAGCGTTGGCGGTGGCGGCCTTTTTTACGAGCAGTACTTC.

Only one count was recorded for this clone. The chain couples TRBV11-3 to TRBJ2-1, with unresolved D. V lost 0 bases and J 0 bases, leaving 6 bases between the germline ends. The CDR3 is made up of 15 amino acids. Germline V gene data show CDR1 as SGHNT and CDR2 as YENEEA. The CDR3, as DNA: TGTGCCAGCAGCTTAGACCAAAACTCCTACAATGAGCAGTTCTTC. Amino acid sequence: CASSLDQNSYNEQFF.

At least ten counts were recorded for this clone. The chain uses TRBV30 and TRBJ2-3; D unclear. The CDR3 length is 13 residues. Trimming stripped 3 bases from V and 1 base from J, with 8 bases between. Germline V CDR1 and CDR2: GTSNPN, SVGIG (reference sequence). CDR3 sequence: CAWRWQGTDTQYF. Written as DNA, the CDR3 is TGTGCCTGGAGGTGGCAGGGCACAGATACGCAGTATTTT.

The chain is built from TRBV28 and TRBJ1-2; a weak D match, TRBD1 (6 bases). Trimming stripped 3 bases from V and 3 bases from J, with 11 bases between. Germline CDR1 reads MDHEN; CDR2 reads SYDVKM. The CDR3 is 14 amino acids. CDR3 region: CASSFPGGHYGYTF. The DNA for the CDR3 is TGTGCCAGCAGTTTTCCCGGGGGGCACTATGGCTACACCTTC.

Regarding this clone: This specimen includes other DNA sequences encoding the same CDR3. The V gene is TRBV7-6, the J gene TRBJ2-5; D gene ambiguous. This CDR3 is built from 11 residues. With 3 bases removed from V and 5 bases from J, the gap between germline ends came to 4 bases. Germline V gene data show CDR1 as SGHVS and CDR2 as FNYEAQ. The DNA for the CDR3 is TGTGCCAGCAGCTTCAAGGAGACCCAGTACTTC. It encodes CASSFKETQYF.

This clone was recorded at least ten times. The chain combines TRBV4-3 with TRBJ2-3, with TRBD2 matching 11 bases. CDR1 LGHNA and CDR2 YSLEER come from the germline V gene. The CDR3 loop spans 16 amino acids. Trimming removed 3 bases from V and 4 bases from J; junction bases left unmatched: 6. In DNA form, the CDR3 reads TGCGCCAGCAGCCACCTACTAGCGGGAGAGCCAGATACGCAGTATTTT. It encodes CASSHLLAGEPDTQYF.

This clone showed up just once. One end of the junction is discordant with germline, which a read error may explain. The V call is TRBV30, the J call TRBJ2-7; possibly TRBD1 or TRBD2 for D (5 bases each). Germline CDR1 reads GTSNPN; CDR2 reads SVGIG (reference sequence). The CDR3 loop spans 14 amino acids. The DNA of the CDR3 is TGTGCCTGGAGTACCGACACGGGACCCTACGAGCAGCACTTC. It specifies CAWSTDTGPYEQHF.

The chain recombines TRBV30 with TRBJ2-7, with D unresolved. Between the trimmed V and J ends, which lost 4 bases and 3 bases, there was a span of 10 bases. The germline V gene encodes CDR1 GTSNPN and CDR2 SVGIG (reference sequence). The CDR3 is 12 residues long. Written as DNA, the CDR3 is TGTGCCTGGACCGGATCCGGCTACGAGCAGTACTTC. Translated: CAWTGSGYEQYF.

The chain joins TRBV11-3 to TRBJ1-5; 9 bases are shared with TRBD1. Germline lookup yields CDR1 SGHNT and CDR2 YENEEA. J lost 5 bases, V lost 1 base, and 9 bases had no gene match. The CDR3 totals 17 residues. CDR3 loop: CASSLARTGEEDQPQHF. In DNA, the CDR3 is TGTGCCAGCAGCTTAGCCCGGACAGGGGAGGAGGATCAGCCCCAGCATTTT.

This clone was counted many times. The DNA for the CDR3 is TGCGCCAGCAGGGGGACTAGTCTTGACGAGCAGTACTTC. Protein: CASRGTSLDEQYF. J is TRBJ2-7 and V is TRBV5-1; TRBD2 matches at 8 bases. Germline CDR1 and CDR2: SGHRS and YFSETQ. Trimming took 5 bases from V and 5 from J; bases not matched to a gene: 6. The CDR3 has 13 amino acids.

In regard to this clone: One base away lies a much larger clone, so this may be a sequencing read error. The chain employs TRBV7-3 and TRBJ2-7, with 7 bases fitting TRBD1. The CDR3 contains 13 residues. From germline, CDR1 is SGHTA and CDR2 FQGTGA. With 6 bases clipped from V and 3 bases from J, the junction kept 5 bases outside the gene matches. CDR3 amino acids: CASSLAGGYEQYF. CDR3 coding DNA: TGTGCCAGCAGTTTAGCAGGGGGCTACGAGCAGTACTTC.

J is TRBJ1-5 and V is TRBV28, with 7 nucleotides matching TRBD1. The germline V gene has CDR1 MDHEN and CDR2 SYDVKM. The CDR3 loop spans 15 amino acids. V shed 6 bases, J shed 3 bases, and the junction held 8 bases outside the gene matches. As DNA, the CDR3 is TGTGCCAGCAGCCAACCGACAGGGCACAATCAGCCCCAGCATTTT. This gives the protein CASSQPTGHNQPQHF.